The entry that follows covers one T cell receptor (beta chain) sequence. The V and J ends lost 1 base and 0 bases respectively, with 11 bases between them. The CDR3 is made up of 16 amino acids. Germline V gene lookup returns CDR1 SGHDT and CDR2 YYEEEE. The sample is drawn from a study of T cell responses to AZD1222 COVID-19 vaccine. Profiled with immunoSEQ multiplex PCR; TCRdb holds only in-frame clones, not every one. This repertoire shows 150,000 or so clones, 91% found once; its top ten account for over 3%. The V call is TRBV5-6, the J call TRBJ1-5; unclear D gene. Sequenced here: peripheral blood, sampled 28 days after the second AZD1222 dose. The TCR comes from an adult who received the AZD1222 COVID-19 vaccine. The CDR3 coding sequence is TGTGCCAGCAGCTTGCGGACGGCTTATAGCAATCAGCCCCAGCATTTT. This sequence encodes CASSLRTAYSNQPQHF. Full variable domain (rest looked up from reference TRBV5-6 and TRBJ1-5): DAGVTQSPTHLIKTRGQQVTLRCSPKSGHDTVSWYQQALGQGPQFIFQYYEEEERQRGNFPDRFSGHQFPNYSSELNVNALLLGDSALYLCASSLRTAYSNQPQHFGDGTRLSIL.